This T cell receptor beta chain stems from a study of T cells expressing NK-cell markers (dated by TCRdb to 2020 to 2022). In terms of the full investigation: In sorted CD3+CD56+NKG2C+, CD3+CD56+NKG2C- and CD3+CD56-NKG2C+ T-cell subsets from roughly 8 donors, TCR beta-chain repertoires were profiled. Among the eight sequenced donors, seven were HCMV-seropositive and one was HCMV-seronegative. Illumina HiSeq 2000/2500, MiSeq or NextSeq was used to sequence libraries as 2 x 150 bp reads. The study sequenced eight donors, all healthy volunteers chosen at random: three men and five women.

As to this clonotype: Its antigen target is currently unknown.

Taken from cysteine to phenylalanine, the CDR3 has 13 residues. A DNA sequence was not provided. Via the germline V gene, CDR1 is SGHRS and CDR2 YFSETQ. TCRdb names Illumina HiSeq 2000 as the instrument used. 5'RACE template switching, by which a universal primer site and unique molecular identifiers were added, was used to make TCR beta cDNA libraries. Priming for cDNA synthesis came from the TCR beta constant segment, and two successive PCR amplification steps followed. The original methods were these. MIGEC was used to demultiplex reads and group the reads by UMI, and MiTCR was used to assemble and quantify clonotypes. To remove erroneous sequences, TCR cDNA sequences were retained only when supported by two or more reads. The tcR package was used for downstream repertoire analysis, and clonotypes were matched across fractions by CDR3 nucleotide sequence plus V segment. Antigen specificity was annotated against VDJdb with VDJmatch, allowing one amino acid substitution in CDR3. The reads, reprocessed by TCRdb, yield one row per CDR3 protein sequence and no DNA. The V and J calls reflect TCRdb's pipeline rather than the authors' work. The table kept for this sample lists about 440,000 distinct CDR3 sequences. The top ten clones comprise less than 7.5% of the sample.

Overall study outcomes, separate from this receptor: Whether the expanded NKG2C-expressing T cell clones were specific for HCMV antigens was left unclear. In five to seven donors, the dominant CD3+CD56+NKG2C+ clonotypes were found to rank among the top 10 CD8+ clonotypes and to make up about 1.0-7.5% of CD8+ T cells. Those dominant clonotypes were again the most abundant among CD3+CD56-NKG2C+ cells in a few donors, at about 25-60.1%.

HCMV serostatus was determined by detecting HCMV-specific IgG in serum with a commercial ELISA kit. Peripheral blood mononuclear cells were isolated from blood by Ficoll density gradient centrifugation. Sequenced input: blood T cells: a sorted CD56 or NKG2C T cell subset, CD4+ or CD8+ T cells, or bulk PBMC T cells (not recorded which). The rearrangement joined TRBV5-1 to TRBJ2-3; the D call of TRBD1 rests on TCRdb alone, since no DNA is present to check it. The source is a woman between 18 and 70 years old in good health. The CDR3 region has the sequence CASSVIGGDTQYF.